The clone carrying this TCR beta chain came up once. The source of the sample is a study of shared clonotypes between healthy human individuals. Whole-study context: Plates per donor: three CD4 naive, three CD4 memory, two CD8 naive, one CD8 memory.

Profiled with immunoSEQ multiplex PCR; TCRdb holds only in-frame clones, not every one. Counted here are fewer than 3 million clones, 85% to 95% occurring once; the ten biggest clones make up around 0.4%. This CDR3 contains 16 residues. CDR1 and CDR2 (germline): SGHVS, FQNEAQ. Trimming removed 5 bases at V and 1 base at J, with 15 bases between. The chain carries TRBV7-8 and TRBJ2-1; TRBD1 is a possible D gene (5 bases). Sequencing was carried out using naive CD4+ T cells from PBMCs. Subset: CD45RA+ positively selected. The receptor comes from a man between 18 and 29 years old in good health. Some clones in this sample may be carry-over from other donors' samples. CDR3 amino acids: CASSAPRAESYNEQFF. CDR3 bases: TGTGCCAGCAGCGCCCCCAGGGCGGAATCCTACAATGAGCAGTTCTTC.